The present T cell receptor (beta chain) was sequenced within a study of beta chain features in type 1 diabetes. Points from the study as a whole: Insertions were fewer and deletions more numerous at VDJ junctions in type 1 diabetes patients. Shorter TCRB CDR3s, moderately but significantly so, marked every one of the four CD4+ subsets in Type 1 diabetes patients. A greater similarity of naive, central memory and Treg TCRB repertoires was seen among patients than among healthy donors.

Since all of the isolated RNA was reverse transcribed, expressed TCRB transcripts were what got sequenced. Here immunoSEQ multiplex PCR was the method, and the copy in TCRdb shows in-frame clones only, minus some. The sample records roughly 400,000 clones, roughly 16% being singletons. From germline, CDR1 is KGHSH and CDR2 LQKENI. The ends were cut back, 2 bases at V and 1 base at J, with 15 bases in the middle. This CDR3 is built from 16 residues. About this clone itself: Its antigen is as yet unknown.

Input material: naive CD4+ T cells from blood. The chain uses TRBV18 and TRBJ2-7; a weak D match, TRBD1 (5 bases). The origin of this receptor is a woman aged 18-29 years in good health. This chain's CDR3 is CASSPSDRRTSYEQYF. The DNA for the CDR3 is TGTGCCAGCTCACCAAGCGACAGACGAACGTCCTACGAGCAGTACTTC.